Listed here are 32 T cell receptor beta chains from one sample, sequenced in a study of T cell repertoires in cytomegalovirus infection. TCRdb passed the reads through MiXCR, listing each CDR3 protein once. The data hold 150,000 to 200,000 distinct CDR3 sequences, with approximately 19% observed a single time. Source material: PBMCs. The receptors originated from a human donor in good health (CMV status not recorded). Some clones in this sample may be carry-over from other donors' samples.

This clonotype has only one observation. The CDR3 nucleotides are TGTGCCAGCAGTGATCCGGGACAGGGACGGAGTGGCTACACCTTC. Translating gives CASSDPGQGRSGYTF. This chain links TRBV25-1 with TRBJ1-2; 9 positions match TRBD1. CDR3 length: 15 amino acids. V shed 3 bases, J shed 7 bases, and the junction held 9 bases outside the gene matches. The germline V gene has CDR1 MGHDK and CDR2 SYGVNS.

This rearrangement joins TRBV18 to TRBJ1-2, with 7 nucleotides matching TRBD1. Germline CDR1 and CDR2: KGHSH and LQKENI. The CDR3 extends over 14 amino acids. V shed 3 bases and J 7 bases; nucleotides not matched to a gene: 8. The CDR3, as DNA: TGTGCCAGCTCACCTTTGGAGGGGGCGGCTGGCTACACCTTC. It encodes CASSPLEGAAGYTF. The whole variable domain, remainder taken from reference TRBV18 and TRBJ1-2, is NAGVMQNPRHLVRRRGQEARLRCSPMKGHSHVYWYRQLPEEGLKFMVYLQKENIIDESGMPKERFSAEFPKEGPSILRIQQVVRGDSAAYFCASSPLEGAAGYTFGSGTRLTVV.

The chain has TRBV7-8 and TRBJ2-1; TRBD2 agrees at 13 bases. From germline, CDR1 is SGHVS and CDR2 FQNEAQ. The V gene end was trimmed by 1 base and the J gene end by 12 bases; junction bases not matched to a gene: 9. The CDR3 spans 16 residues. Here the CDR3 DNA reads TGTGCCAGCAGCTTAGTGGGGACTAGCGGGGTCTGGGGGCAGTTCTTC. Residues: CASSLVGTSGVWGQFF.

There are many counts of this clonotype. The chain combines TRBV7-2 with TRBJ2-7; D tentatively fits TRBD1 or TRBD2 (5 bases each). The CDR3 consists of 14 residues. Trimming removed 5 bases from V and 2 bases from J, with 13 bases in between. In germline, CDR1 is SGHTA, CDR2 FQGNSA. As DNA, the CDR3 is TGTGCCAGCAGCCCTGCCGGGACCGCCTACGAGCAGTACTTC. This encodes CASSPAGTAYEQYF.

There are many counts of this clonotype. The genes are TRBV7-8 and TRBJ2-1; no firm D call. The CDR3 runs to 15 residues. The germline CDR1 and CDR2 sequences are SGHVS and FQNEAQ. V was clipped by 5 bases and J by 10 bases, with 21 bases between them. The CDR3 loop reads CASSLTQAPEVEQFF. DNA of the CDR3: TGTGCCAGCAGCCTTACCCAGGCTCCCGAGGTGGAGCAGTTCTTC.

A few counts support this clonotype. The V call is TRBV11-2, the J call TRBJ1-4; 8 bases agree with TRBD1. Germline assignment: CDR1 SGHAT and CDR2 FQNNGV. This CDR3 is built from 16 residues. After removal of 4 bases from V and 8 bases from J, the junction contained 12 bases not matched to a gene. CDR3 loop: CASSSGQGLNREKLFF. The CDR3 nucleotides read TGTGCCAGCAGCTCCGGACAGGGCTTAAACCGGGAAAAACTGTTTTTT.

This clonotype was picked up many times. CDR3 in DNA: TGTGCCAGCAGCCAGGCGAGATCCTACGAGCAGTACTTC. Amino acids: CASSQARSYEQYF. The rearrangement uses TRBV7-6 and TRBJ2-7; D gene uncertain. The CDR3 contains 13 residues. Trimming stripped 5 bases from V and 1 base from J, with 9 bases between. Per the germline V gene, CDR1 is SGHVS and CDR2 is FNYEAQ.

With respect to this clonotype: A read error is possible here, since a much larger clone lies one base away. The CDR3 here is CASSRGGKGAKTYEQYF. The CDR3 nucleotides are TGTGCCAGCAGCCGCGGGGGCAAGGGAGCCAAGACCTACGAGCAGTACTTC. This chain joins TRBV11-2 and TRBJ2-7; TRBD2 is a possible D gene (7 bases). CDR1 SGHAT and CDR2 FQNNGV come from the germline V gene. Trimming removed 5 bases at V and 2 bases at J, with 22 bases between. The CDR3 loop spans 17 amino acids.

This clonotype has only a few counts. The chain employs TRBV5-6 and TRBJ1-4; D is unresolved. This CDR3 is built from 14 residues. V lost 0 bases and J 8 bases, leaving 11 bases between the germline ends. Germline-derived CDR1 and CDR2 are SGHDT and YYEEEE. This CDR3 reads CASSLASTREKLFF. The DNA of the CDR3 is TGTGCCAGCAGCTTGGCCAGTACGAGAGAAAAACTGTTTTTT.

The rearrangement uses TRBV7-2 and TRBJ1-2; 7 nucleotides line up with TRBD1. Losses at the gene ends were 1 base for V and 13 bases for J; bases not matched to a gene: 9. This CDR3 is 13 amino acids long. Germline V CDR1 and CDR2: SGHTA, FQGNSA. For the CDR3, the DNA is TGTGCCAGCAGCTTAGGAGGGGGCGGGAGCTGCACCTTC. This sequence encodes CASSLGGGGSCTF.

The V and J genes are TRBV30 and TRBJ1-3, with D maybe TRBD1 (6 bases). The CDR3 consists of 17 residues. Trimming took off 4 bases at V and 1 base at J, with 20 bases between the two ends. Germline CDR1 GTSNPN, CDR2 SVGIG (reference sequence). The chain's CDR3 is CAWITRWGAKSGNTIYF. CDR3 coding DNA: TGTGCCTGGATCACGAGGTGGGGGGCAAAGTCTGGAAACACCATATATTTT.

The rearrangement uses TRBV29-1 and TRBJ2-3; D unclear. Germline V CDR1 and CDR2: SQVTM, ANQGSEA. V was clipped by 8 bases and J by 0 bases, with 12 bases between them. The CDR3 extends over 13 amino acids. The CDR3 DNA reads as TGCAGCACCCGGCGCAGCAGCACAGATACGCAGTATTTT. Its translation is CSTRRSSTDTQYF.

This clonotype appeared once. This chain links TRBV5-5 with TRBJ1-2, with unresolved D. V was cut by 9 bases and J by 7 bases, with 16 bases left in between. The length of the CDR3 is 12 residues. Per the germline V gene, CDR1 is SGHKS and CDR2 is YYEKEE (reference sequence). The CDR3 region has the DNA TGTGCCACCTCGTGGGCGGAGGCTGGCTACACCTTC. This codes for CATSWAEAGYTF.

CDR3: CASSPLAGAAYNEQFF. The CDR3 DNA follows: TGTGCCAGCTCACCCCTAGCGGGAGCGGCCTACAATGAGCAGTTCTTC. J is TRBJ2-1 and V is TRBV18; 10 bases align to TRBD2. The germline V gene encodes CDR1 KGHSH and CDR2 LQKENI. The J segment lost 2 bases and the V segment lost 3 bases, leaving 4 bases of the junction unmatched. This CDR3 has 16 amino acids.

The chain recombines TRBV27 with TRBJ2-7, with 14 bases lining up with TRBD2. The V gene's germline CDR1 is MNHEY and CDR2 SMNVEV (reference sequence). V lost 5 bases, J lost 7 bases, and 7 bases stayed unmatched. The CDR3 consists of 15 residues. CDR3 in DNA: TGTGCCAGCAGTCAGGGACTAGCGGGAGCTCGGGAGCAGTACTTC. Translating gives CASSQGLAGAREQYF.

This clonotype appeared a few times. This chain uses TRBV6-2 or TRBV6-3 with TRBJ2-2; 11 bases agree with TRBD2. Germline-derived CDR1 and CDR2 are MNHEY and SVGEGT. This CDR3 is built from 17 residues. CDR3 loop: CASGLAGGTLTDGELFF. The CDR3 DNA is TGTGCTTCGGGGCTAGCGGGAGGCACCCTGACGGACGGGGAGCTGTTTTTT.

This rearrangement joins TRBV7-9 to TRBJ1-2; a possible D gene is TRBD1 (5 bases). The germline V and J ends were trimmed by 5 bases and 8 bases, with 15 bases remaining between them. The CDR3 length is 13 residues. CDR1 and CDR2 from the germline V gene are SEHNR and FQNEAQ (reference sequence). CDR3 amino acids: CASSPDGGSGYTF. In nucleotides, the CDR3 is TGTGCCAGCAGCCCGGACGGGGGTTCCGGCTACACCTTC.

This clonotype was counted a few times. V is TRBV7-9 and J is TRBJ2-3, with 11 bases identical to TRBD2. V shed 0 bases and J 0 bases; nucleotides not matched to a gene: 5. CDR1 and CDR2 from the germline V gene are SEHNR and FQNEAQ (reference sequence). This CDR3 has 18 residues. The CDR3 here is CASSLAVRTSGSTDTQYF. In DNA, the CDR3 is TGTGCCAGCAGCTTAGCCGTGAGGACTAGCGGGAGCACAGATACGCAGTATTTT.

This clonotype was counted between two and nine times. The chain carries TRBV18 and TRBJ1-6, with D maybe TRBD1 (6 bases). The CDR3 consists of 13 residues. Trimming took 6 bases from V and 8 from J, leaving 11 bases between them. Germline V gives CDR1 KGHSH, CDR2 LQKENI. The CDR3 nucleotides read TGTGCCAGCTCCACAGGGTACGATTCACCCCTCCACTTT. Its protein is CASSTGYDSPLHF.

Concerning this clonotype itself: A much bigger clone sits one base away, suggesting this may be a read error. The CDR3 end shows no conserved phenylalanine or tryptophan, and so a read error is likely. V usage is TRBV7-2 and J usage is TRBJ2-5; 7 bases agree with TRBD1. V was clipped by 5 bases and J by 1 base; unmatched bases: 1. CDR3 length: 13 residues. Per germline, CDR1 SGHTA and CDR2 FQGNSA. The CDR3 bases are TGTGCCAGCAGCCGGGACAGCCAAGAGACCCAGTACTCC. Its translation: CASSRDSQETQYS.

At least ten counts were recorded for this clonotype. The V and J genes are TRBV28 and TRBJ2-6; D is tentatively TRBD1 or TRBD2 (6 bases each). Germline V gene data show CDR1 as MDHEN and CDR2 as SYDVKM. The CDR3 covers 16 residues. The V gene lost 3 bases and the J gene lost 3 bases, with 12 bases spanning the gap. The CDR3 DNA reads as TGTGCCAGCAGTTTGGGACGGGGGCTTGGGGCCAACGTCCTGACTTTC. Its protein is CASSLGRGLGANVLTF.

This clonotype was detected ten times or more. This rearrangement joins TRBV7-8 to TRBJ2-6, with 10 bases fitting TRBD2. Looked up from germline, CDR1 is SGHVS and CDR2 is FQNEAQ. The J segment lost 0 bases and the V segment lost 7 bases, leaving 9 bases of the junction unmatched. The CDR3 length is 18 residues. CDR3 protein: CASIAERGGDSGANVLTF. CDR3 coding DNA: TGTGCCAGCATAGCAGAGCGGGGGGGTGACTCTGGGGCCAACGTCCTGACTTTC.

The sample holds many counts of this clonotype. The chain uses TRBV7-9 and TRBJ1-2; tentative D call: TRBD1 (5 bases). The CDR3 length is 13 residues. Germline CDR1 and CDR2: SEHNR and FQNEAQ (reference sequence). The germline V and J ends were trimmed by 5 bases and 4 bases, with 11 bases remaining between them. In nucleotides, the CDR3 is TGTGCCAGCAGCCGCTTGGGGGGCTATGGCTACACCTTC. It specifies CASSRLGGYGYTF.

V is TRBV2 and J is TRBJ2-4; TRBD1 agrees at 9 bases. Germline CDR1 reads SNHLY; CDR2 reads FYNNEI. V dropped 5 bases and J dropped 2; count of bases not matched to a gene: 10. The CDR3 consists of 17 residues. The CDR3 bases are TGTGCCAGCAGTCCTTCCGGGACAGGGATATCCAAAAACATTCAGTACTTC. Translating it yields CASSPSGTGISKNIQYF.

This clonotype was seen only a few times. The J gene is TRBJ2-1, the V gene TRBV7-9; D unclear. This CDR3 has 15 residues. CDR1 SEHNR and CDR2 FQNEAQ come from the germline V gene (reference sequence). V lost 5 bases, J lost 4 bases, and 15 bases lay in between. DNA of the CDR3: TGTGCCAGCAGCCCATGGTCTACAAGATACAATGAGCAGTTCTTC. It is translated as CASSPWSTRYNEQFF.

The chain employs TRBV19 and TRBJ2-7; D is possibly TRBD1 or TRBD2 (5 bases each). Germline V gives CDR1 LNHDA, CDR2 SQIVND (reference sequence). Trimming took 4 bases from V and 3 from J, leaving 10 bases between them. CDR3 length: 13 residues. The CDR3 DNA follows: TGTGCCAGTAGTAGGGACGGATACTACGAGCAGTACTTC. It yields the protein CASSRDGYYEQYF.

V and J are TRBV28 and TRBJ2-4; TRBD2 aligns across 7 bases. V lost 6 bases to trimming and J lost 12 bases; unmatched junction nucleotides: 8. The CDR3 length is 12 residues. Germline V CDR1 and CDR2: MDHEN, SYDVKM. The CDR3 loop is CASREAGRGQYF. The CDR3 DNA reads TGTGCCAGCAGGGAGGCAGGGAGGGGTCAGTACTTC.

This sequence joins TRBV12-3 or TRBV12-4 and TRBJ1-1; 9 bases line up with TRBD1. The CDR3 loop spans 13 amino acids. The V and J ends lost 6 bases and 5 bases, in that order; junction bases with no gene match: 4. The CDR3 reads CASRPDRGTEAFF. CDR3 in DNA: TGTGCCAGCAGACCAGACAGGGGGACTGAAGCTTTCTTT.

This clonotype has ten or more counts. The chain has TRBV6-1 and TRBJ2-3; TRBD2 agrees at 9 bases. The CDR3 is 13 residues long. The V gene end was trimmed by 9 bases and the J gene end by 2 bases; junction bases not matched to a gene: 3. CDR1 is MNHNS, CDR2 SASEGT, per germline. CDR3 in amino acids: CASVAGVTDTQYF. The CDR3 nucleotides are TGTGCCAGTGTAGCGGGGGTCACAGATACGCAGTATTTT.

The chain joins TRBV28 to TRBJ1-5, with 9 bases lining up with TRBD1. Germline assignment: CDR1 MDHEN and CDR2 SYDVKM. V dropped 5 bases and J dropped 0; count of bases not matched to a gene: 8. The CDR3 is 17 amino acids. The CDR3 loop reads CASSRSGTGYSNQPQHF. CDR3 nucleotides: TGTGCCAGCAGTCGATCCGGGACAGGGTATAGCAATCAGCCCCAGCATTTT.

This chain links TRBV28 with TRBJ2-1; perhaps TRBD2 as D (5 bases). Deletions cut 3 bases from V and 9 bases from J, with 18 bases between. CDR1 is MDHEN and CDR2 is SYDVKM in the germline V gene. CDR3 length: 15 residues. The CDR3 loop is CASSLVEGFGGEQFF. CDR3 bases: TGTGCCAGCAGTTTGGTAGAGGGATTCGGAGGTGAGCAGTTCTTC.

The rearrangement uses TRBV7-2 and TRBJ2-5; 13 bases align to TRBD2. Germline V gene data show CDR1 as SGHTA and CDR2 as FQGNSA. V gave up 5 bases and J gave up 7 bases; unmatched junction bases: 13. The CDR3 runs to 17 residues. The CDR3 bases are TGTGCCAGCAGCCGAGAAGTACTAGCGGGGGGGCTAAGGACCCAGTACTTC. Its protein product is CASSREVLAGGLRTQYF.